A selection of T cell receptor beta chains follows, all from one sample in a study of post-analysis software for immune sequencing data. In TCRdb, the PCR reads were re-called with MiXCR into one record per CDR3 protein. In the table there are roughly 430,000 distinct CDR3 sequences, over 30% of which are singletons. The sample comprised blood. These receptors came from a girl aged 2 to 9 with multiple sclerosis. Each CDR3 is given with its conserved first and last residue. The order of the fields is D gene, clone size, CDR3 length, V gene, J gene, CDR3 protein, CDR3 DNA. The D gene is left open where the match is weak. For some rows the clone size is stated as once, few or many, or as a class when expanded; others skip it.

d_call: .; clone_size: few; cdr3_length: 14; v_call: TRBV4-1; j_call: TRBJ2-7; cdr3_aa: CASSHPTPRTEQYF; cdr3_nt: TGCGCCAGCAGCCACCCCACGCCGCGGACCGAGCAGTACTTC
d_call: .; clone_size: .; cdr3_length: 13; v_call: TRBV20-1; j_call: TRBJ2-5; cdr3_aa: CSAPLMGGETQYF; cdr3_nt: TGCAGTGCCCCTCTTATGGGAGGAGAGACCCAGTACTTC
d_call: TRBD2; clone_size: .; cdr3_length: 15; v_call: TRBV29-1; j_call: TRBJ2-1; cdr3_aa: CSVASGGGVGHEQFF; cdr3_nt: TGCAGCGTTGCTAGCGGGGGGGGCGTGGGTCATGAGCAGTTCTTC
d_call: .; clone_size: .; cdr3_length: 14; v_call: TRBV5-1; j_call: TRBJ2-1; cdr3_aa: CASSPAQTYNEQFF; cdr3_nt: TGCGCCAGCAGCCCGGCACAGACCTACAATGAGCAGTTCTTC
d_call: .; clone_size: few; cdr3_length: 13; v_call: TRBV19; j_call: TRBJ2-1; cdr3_aa: CASSIETFNEQFF; cdr3_nt: TGTGCCAGTAGTATTGAGACGTTCAATGAGCAGTTCTTC
d_call: TRBD1; clone_size: .; cdr3_length: 18; v_call: TRBV12-3/TRBV12-4; j_call: TRBJ1-1; cdr3_aa: CASSSIARGLRRNTEAFF; cdr3_nt: TGTGCCAGCAGTTCTATTGCCAGGGGGCTCAGGAGAAACACTGAAGCTTTCTTT
d_call: .; clone_size: few; cdr3_length: 15; v_call: TRBV29-1; j_call: TRBJ1-2; cdr3_aa: CSGAVLGDGNYGYTF; cdr3_nt: TGCAGCGGCGCCGTACTCGGGGATGGGAACTATGGCTACACCTTC
d_call: .; clone_size: .; cdr3_length: 15; v_call: TRBV21-1; j_call: TRBJ1-5; cdr3_aa: CASSKRADSNQPQHF; cdr3_nt: TGTGCCAGCAGCAAACGGGCGGATAGCAATCAGCCCCAGCATTTT
d_call: .; clone_size: .; cdr3_length: 13; v_call: TRBV7-8; j_call: TRBJ2-7; cdr3_aa: CASRSADGGEQYF; cdr3_nt: TGTGCCAGCAGATCTGCTGACGGCGGCGAGCAGTACTTC
d_call: .; clone_size: .; cdr3_length: 13; v_call: TRBV24-1; j_call: TRBJ2-1; cdr3_aa: CATSDDPNNEQFF; cdr3_nt: TGTGCCACCAGTGATGACCCGAACAATGAGCAGTTCTTC
d_call: .; clone_size: .; cdr3_length: 14; v_call: TRBV7-8; j_call: TRBJ2-2; cdr3_aa: CASSLIRAHGELFF; cdr3_nt: TGTGCCAGCAGCTTAATCAGGGCTCACGGGGAGCTGTTTTTT
d_call: .; clone_size: few; cdr3_length: 12; v_call: TRBV5-1; j_call: TRBJ2-1; cdr3_aa: CASSPNRVEQFF; cdr3_nt: TGCGCCAGCAGCCCTAACAGGGTAGAGCAGTTCTTC
d_call: .; clone_size: .; cdr3_length: 15; v_call: TRBV29-1; j_call: TRBJ1-2; cdr3_aa: CSVVDSHPANYGYTF; cdr3_nt: TGCAGCGTTGTGGACAGCCACCCTGCTAACTATGGCTACACCTTC
d_call: TRBD1; clone_size: few; cdr3_length: 15; v_call: TRBV7-3; j_call: TRBJ1-1; cdr3_aa: CASSLGTGANTEAFF; cdr3_nt: TGTGCCAGCAGTTTGGGGACAGGGGCGAACACTGAAGCTTTCTTT
d_call: .; clone_size: .; cdr3_length: 11; v_call: TRBV20-1; j_call: TRBJ1-3; cdr3_aa: CSASAGNTIYF; cdr3_nt: TGCAGTGCTAGTGCGGGAAACACCATATATTTT
d_call: .; clone_size: .; cdr3_length: 15; v_call: TRBV12-3/TRBV12-4; j_call: TRBJ2-2; cdr3_aa: CASTRGWERIGELFF; cdr3_nt: TGTGCCAGCACCCGAGGGTGGGAAAGAATCGGGGAGCTGTTTTTT
d_call: TRBD1; clone_size: few; cdr3_length: 13; v_call: TRBV12-3/TRBV12-4; j_call: TRBJ1-2; cdr3_aa: CASSSSQGNGYTF; cdr3_nt: TGTGCCAGCAGTTCATCACAGGGGAATGGCTACACCTTC
d_call: .; clone_size: .; cdr3_length: 13; v_call: TRBV10-3; j_call: TRBJ2-7; cdr3_aa: CAISESDIYEQYF; cdr3_nt: TGTGCCATCAGTGAGTCTGATATCTACGAGCAGTACTTC
d_call: TRBD1; clone_size: .; cdr3_length: 17; v_call: TRBV6-6; j_call: TRBJ1-5; cdr3_aa: CASSSLGQGWTNQPQHF; cdr3_nt: TGTGCCAGCAGTTCCCTGGGACAGGGATGGACCAATCAGCCCCAGCATTTT
d_call: .; clone_size: .; cdr3_length: 17; v_call: TRBV5-1; j_call: TRBJ2-1; cdr3_aa: CASSLEAASLSYNEQFF; cdr3_nt: TGCGCCAGCAGCTTGGAAGCAGCCAGTCTCTCCTACAATGAGCAGTTCTTC
d_call: TRBD2; clone_size: few; cdr3_length: 15; v_call: TRBV6-6; j_call: TRBJ2-7; cdr3_aa: CASRRRAREGYEQYF; cdr3_nt: TGTGCCAGCAGGCGTAGGGCCAGGGAGGGTTACGAGCAGTACTTC
d_call: .; clone_size: .; cdr3_length: 12; v_call: TRBV29-1; j_call: TRBJ2-1; cdr3_aa: CSVVKWEDEQFF; cdr3_nt: TGCAGCGTTGTGAAGTGGGAAGATGAGCAGTTCTTC
d_call: .; clone_size: few; cdr3_length: 15; v_call: TRBV12-5; j_call: TRBJ2-1; cdr3_aa: CASGFPPIPYNEQFF; cdr3_nt: TGTGCTAGTGGTTTCCCCCCTATCCCCTACAATGAGCAGTTCTTC
d_call: TRBD1; clone_size: .; cdr3_length: 18; v_call: TRBV12-3/TRBV12-4; j_call: TRBJ2-6; cdr3_aa: CASSPRTGGPSGANVLTF; cdr3_nt: TGTGCCAGCAGTCCACGGACAGGGGGGCCCTCTGGGGCCAACGTCCTGACTTTC
d_call: TRBD1; clone_size: few; cdr3_length: 14; v_call: TRBV28; j_call: TRBJ2-7; cdr3_aa: CASSLSRQGLEQYF; cdr3_nt: TGTGCCAGCAGTCTGTCGAGACAGGGGCTCGAGCAGTACTTC
d_call: .; clone_size: .; cdr3_length: 19; v_call: TRBV3-1; j_call: TRBJ2-5; cdr3_aa: CASSQDPFRFRGDWETQYF; cdr3_nt: TGTGCCAGCAGCCAAGATCCGTTTCGGTTCAGGGGGGACTGGGAGACCCAGTACTTC
d_call: TRBD1; clone_size: .; cdr3_length: 14; v_call: TRBV5-1; j_call: TRBJ1-2; cdr3_aa: CASSFGTAKGGYTF; cdr3_nt: TGCGCCAGCAGCTTCGGGACAGCCAAAGGTGGCTACACCTTC
d_call: TRBD1; clone_size: .; cdr3_length: 13; v_call: TRBV7-9; j_call: TRBJ1-1; cdr3_aa: CASTQGGNTEAFF; cdr3_nt: TGTGCCAGCACCCAGGGGGGGAACACTGAAGCTTTCTTT
d_call: .; clone_size: .; cdr3_length: 17; v_call: TRBV5-1; j_call: TRBJ2-6; cdr3_aa: CASSYPTGSSGANVLTF; cdr3_nt: TGCGCCAGCAGCTACCCGACCGGTTCCTCTGGGGCCAACGTCCTGACTTTC
d_call: .; clone_size: .; cdr3_length: 13; v_call: TRBV5-1; j_call: TRBJ1-2; cdr3_aa: CASSLEGFNGYTF; cdr3_nt: TGCGCCAGCAGCTTGGAGGGGTTCAATGGCTACACCTTC
d_call: .; clone_size: .; cdr3_length: 12; v_call: TRBV12-3/TRBV12-4; j_call: TRBJ2-7; cdr3_aa: CASSFGHYEQYF; cdr3_nt: TGTGCCAGCAGTTTCGGACACTACGAGCAGTACTTC
d_call: TRBD2; clone_size: few; cdr3_length: 16; v_call: TRBV4-2; j_call: TRBJ2-1; cdr3_aa: CASSQDTSGRAWEQFF; cdr3_nt: TGTGCCAGCAGCCAAGATACTAGCGGGAGGGCCTGGGAGCAGTTCTTC